The entry below describes one TCR beta chain. The data belong to a study of blood T cell repertoires in COVID-19. The overall study: Acute and convalescent COVID-19 specimens originated in the United States, Italy and Spain. In each case, the material was cDNA or gDNA derived from T cells, B-cell-depleted T cells, or PBMCs.

Germline loops: CDR1 SGHVS, CDR2 FNYEAQ. The CDR3 totals 15 residues. J was trimmed by 8 bases and V by 1 base; bases with no gene match: 8. Original handling: Estimates of nucleated cell counts were drawn from the amplification of reference gene primers. Profiled with immunoSEQ multiplex PCR; TCRdb holds only in-frame clones, not every one. That table furnishes V, J and clone size, whereas the DNA furnished D and trimming. The sample carries more than 65,000 clones, roughly 84% recorded once. This sequence originates from a man over 45 with acute or convalescent COVID-19. The chain uses TRBV7-6 and TRBJ2-4, with 7 bases identical to TRBD1. The source material was peripheral blood. The CDR3 DNA sequence: TGTGCCAGCAGCTTAGGAAACAGGGGATGGGACATTCAGTACTTC. Its translation: CASSLGNRGWDIQYF.